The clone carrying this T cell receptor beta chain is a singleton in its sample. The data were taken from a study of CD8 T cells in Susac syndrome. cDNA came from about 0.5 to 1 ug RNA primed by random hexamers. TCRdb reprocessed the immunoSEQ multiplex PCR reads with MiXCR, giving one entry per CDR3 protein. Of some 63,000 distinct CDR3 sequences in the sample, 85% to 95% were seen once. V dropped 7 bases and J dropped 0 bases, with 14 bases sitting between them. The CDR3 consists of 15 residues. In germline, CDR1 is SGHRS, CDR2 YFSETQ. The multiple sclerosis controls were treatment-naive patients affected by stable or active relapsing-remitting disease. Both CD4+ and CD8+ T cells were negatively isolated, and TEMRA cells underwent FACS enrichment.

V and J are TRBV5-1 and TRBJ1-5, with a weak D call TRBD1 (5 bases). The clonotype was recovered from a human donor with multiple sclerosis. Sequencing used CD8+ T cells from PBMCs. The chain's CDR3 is CASCESGGSNQPQHF. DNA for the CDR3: TGCGCCAGCTGCGAGAGTGGGGGTAGCAATCAGCCCCAGCATTTT.